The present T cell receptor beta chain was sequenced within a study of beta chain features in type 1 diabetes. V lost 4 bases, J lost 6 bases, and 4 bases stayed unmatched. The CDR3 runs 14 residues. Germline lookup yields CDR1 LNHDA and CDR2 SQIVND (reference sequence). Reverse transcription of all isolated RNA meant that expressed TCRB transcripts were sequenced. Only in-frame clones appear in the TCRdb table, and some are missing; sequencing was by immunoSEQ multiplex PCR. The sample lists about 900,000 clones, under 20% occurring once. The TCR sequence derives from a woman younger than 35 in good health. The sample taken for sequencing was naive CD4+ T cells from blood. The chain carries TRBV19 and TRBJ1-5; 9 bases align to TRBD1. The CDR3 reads CASSNRGQGQPQHF. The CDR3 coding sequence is TGTGCCAGTAGTAACAGGGGGCAGGGTCAGCCCCAGCATTTT.